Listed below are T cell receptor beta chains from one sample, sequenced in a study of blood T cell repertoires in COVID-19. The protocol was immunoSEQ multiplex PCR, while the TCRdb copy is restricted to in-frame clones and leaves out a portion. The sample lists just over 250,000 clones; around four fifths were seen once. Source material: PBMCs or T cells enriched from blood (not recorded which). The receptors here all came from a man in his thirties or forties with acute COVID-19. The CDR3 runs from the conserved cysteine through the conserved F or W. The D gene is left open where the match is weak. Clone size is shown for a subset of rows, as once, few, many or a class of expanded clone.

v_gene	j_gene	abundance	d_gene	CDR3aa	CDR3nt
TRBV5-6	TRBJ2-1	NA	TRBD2	CASSARTSGSLYNEQFF	TGTGCCAGCAGCGCGAGGACTAGCGGGAGTCTCTACAATGAGCAGTTCTTC
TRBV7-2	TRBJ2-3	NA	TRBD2	CASSLAPAGGRDTQYF	TGTGCCAGCAGCTTAGCCCCAGCGGGAGGCAGGGATACGCAGTATTTT
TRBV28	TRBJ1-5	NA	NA	CASRNRNPGENQPQHF	TGTGCCAGCAGGAATAGAAATCCGGGAGAAAATCAGCCCCAGCATTTT
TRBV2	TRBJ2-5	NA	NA	CASSVREETQYF	TGTGCCAGCAGTGTACGGGAAGAGACCCAGTACTTC
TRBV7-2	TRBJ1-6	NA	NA	CASSLVPGGGNSPLHF	TGTGCCAGCAGCTTAGTTCCCGGGGGGGGAAATTCACCCCTCCACTTT
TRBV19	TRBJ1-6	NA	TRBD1	CASTGQRNSPLHF	TGTGCCAGTACGGGACAGCGGAATTCACCCCTCCACTTT
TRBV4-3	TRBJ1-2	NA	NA	CASSPGGGYGYTF	TGCGCCAGCAGCCCCGGTGGGGGGTATGGCTACACCTTC
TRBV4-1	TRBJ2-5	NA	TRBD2	CASSQGAGVTQETQYF	TGCGCCAGCAGCCAAGGAGCGGGGGTAACTCAAGAGACCCAGTACTTC
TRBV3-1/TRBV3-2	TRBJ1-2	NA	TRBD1	CASSLTGGDGYTF	TGTGCCAGCAGCCTGACAGGGGGGGATGGCTACACCTTC
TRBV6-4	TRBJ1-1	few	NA	CASSALGGSTEAFF	TGTGCCAGCAGTGCACTGGGGGGGAGCACTGAAGCTTTCTTT
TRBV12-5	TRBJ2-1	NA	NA	CASGLGNEQFF	TGTGCTAGTGGTCTCGGTAATGAGCAGTTCTTC
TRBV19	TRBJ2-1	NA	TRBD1	CASNQPGTGANEQFF	TGTGCCAGTAATCAGCCCGGGACAGGGGCTAATGAGCAGTTCTTC
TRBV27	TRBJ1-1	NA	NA	CASSLGRNTEAFF	TGTGCCAGCAGTTTAGGGCGGAACACTGAAGCTTTCTTT
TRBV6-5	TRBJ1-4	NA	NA	CASSYRGTNEKLFF	TGTGCCAGCAGTTACCGGGGGACTAATGAAAAACTGTTTTTT
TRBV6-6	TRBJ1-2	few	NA	CASSYGQAAYGYTF	TGTGCCAGCAGTTACGGCCAGGCTGCTTACGGCTACACCTTC
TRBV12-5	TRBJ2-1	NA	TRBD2	CASGGLAGGGEQFF	TGTGCTAGTGGGGGACTAGCGGGGGGCGGAGAGCAGTTCTTC
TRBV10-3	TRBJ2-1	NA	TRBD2	CAISLTSGNYNEQFF	TGTGCCATCAGTTTAACTAGCGGGAACTACAATGAGCAGTTCTTC
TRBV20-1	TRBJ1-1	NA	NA	CSARDGSEAFF	TGCAGTGCTAGAGATGGCTCTGAAGCTTTCTTT
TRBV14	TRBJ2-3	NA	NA	CASSQVGARYTQYF	TGTGCCAGCAGCCAAGTGGGGGCCCGATATACGCAGTATTTT
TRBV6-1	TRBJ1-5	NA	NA	CASSEAAGIGNQPQHF	TGTGCCAGCAGTGAAGCCGCCGGGATAGGCAATCAGCCCCAGCATTTT
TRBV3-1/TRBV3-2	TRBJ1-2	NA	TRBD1	CASSTRTGGGGYTF	TGTGCCAGCAGCACCCGGACAGGGGGCGGTGGCTACACCTTC
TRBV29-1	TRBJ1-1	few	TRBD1	CSASATGGNTEAFF	TGCAGCGCCTCCGCAACAGGGGGGAACACTGAAGCTTTCTTT
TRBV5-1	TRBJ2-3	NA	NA	CASSLLGPTDTQYF	TGCGCCAGCAGCTTGTTGGGCCCCACAGATACGCAGTATTTT
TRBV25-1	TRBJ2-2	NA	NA	CASSPLPGELFF	TGTGCCAGCAGTCCCCTCCCCGGGGAGCTGTTTTTT
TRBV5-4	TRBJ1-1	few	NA	CASSLVPGQHTEAFF	TGTGCCAGCAGCTTGGTACCGGGACAACACACTGAAGCTTTCTTT
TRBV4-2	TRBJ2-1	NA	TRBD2	CASSQDITSGNNEQFF	TGTGCCAGCAGCCAAGATATCACTAGCGGAAACAATGAGCAGTTCTTC
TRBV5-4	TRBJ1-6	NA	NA	CAVRTEAVLNSPLHF	TGTGCCGTTCGGACTGAGGCTGTACTAAATTCACCCCTCCACTTT
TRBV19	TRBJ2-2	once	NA	CASSGEGDTGELFF	TGTGCCAGTAGTGGAGAAGGGGACACCGGGGAGCTGTTTTTT
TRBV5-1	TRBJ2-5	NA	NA	CASSLYNREETQYF	TGTGCCAGCAGCTTGTATAACAGGGAGGAGACCCAGTACTTC
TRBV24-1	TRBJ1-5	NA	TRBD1	CATSDSGQGGPQHF	TGTGCCACCAGTGATTCGGGACAGGGGGGGCCCCAGCATTTT
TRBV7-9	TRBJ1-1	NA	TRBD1	CASSRSRDRGPNEAFF	TGTGCCAGCAGCCGTTCGAGGGACAGGGGGCCTAATGAAGCTTTCTTT
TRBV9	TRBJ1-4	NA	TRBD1	CASSKWTGNSGEKLFF	TGTGCCAGCAGCAAGTGGACAGGGAATTCTGGTGAAAAACTGTTTTTT
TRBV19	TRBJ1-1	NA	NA	CASSIRGRRGGGTEAFF	TGTGCCAGTAGTATTCGGGGAAGACGGGGAGGAGGCACTGAAGCTTTCTTT
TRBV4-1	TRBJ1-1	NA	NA	CASSHPRGGTEAFF	TGCGCCAGCAGCCACCCCCGCGGGGGCACTGAAGCTTTCTTT
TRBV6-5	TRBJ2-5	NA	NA	CASLGGRTQYF	TGTGCCAGCTTGGGGGGGCGAACCCAGTACTTC
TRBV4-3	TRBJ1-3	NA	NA	CASSQDWGLSGNTIYF	TGCGCCAGCAGCCAAGATTGGGGACTCTCTGGAAACACCATATATTTT
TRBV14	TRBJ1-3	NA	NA	CASSPHSSGNTIYF	TGTGCCAGCAGTCCGCACAGCTCTGGAAACACCATATATTTT
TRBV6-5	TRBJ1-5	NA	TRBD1	CASRRQGADQPQHF	TGTGCCAGCAGACGACAGGGGGCCGATCAGCCCCAGCATTTT
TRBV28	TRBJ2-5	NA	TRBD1	CAGRGQGKETQYF	TGTGCCGGACGAGGACAGGGCAAAGAGACCCAGTACTTC
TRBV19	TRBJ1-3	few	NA	CASRQGKSGNTIYF	TGTGCCAGTAGGCAGGGTAAATCTGGAAACACCATATATTTT
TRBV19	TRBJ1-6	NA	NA	CASSIKGQRLHF	TGTGCCAGTAGTATCAAGGGGCAGAGACTCCACTTT